Following are 7 T cell receptor beta chains from one sample sequenced in a study of chemoradiotherapy in HPV16-positive cancers (dated by TCRdb to between 2021 and 2024). Libraries were made using the immunoSEQ multiplex PCR assay. This is the immuneACCESS table as TCRdb keeps it, with only in-frame sequences that have V and J called. A part of the clones is gone; compared with another copy, unresolved V genes explain less than half, and the rest is unexplained. The sample has about 30,000 clones on record, around 90% of them singletons. About 20% of the sample belongs to the ten largest clones. The starting material was blood, obtained from a patient who underwent chemoradiotherapy. The receptors originated from a human donor with HPV-associated anogenital cancer.

The chain joins TRBV18 to TRBJ1-2; D gene uncertain. The CDR3 runs to 15 residues. V dropped 3 bases and J dropped 8 bases, with 19 bases sitting between them. In germline, CDR1 is KGHSH, CDR2 LQKENI. CDR3 DNA sequence: TGTGCCAGCTCACCTAATCCGCAATACCAAACGGGCTACACCTTC. It yields the protein CASSPNPQYQTGYTF.

The V and J genes are TRBV19 and TRBJ1-3, with D perhaps matching TRBD1 (5 bases). Germline-derived CDR1 and CDR2 are LNHDA and SQIVND (reference sequence). With 9 bases removed from V and 2 bases from J, the gap between germline ends came to 17 bases. CDR3 size: 15 residues. The CDR3 loop reads CASAPQGFTGNTIYF. For the CDR3, the DNA is TGTGCCAGCGCTCCCCAGGGATTCACTGGAAACACCATATATTTT.

This sequence joins TRBV5-1 and TRBJ2-7, with 8 nucleotides matching TRBD1. V was pared by 2 bases and J by 0 bases, with 4 bases of the junction left unmatched. Germline V gives CDR1 SGHRS, CDR2 YFSETQ. The CDR3 is 15 amino acids. The CDR3 DNA reads as TGCGCCAGCAGCTTACAGGGGGTCCTCTCCTACGAGCAGTACTTC. This gives the protein CASSLQGVLSYEQYF. Looking up the rest from reference TRBV5-1 and TRBJ2-7 gives the full variable domain: KAGVTQTPRYLIKTRGQQVTLSCSPISGHRSVSWYQQTPGQGLQFLFEYFSETQRNKGNFPGRFSGRQFSNSRSEMNVSTLELGDSALYLCASSLQGVLSYEQYFGPGTRLTVT.

The chain couples TRBV27 to TRBJ1-5; a possible D gene is TRBD1 (5 bases). Germline V lookup: CDR1 MNHEY, CDR2 SMNVEV (reference sequence). Trimming stripped 7 bases from V and 2 bases from J, with 15 bases between. The CDR3 totals 15 residues. The CDR3 DNA reads as TGTGCCAGCACCCTAAGGGGAGAGCGCAATCAGCCCCAGCATTTT. Its protein product is CASTLRGERNQPQHF.

This sequence joins TRBV28 and TRBJ1-1, with D uncertain. The V gene lost 8 bases and the J gene lost 0 bases, with 10 bases spanning the gap. The CDR3 has 13 amino acids. From germline, CDR1 is MDHEN and CDR2 SYDVKM. This CDR3 is CASLEFLNTEAFF. The CDR3 DNA reads as TGTGCCAGCCTGGAGTTTTTGAACACTGAAGCTTTCTTT.

This chain joins TRBV18 and TRBJ1-1; no clear D. Trimming stripped 4 bases from V and 3 bases from J, with 18 bases between. The germline CDR1 and CDR2 sequences are KGHSH and LQKENI. There are 16 residues in the CDR3. This CDR3 is CASSLGVPTAHTEAFF. CDR3 nucleotides: TGTGCCAGCTCACTAGGTGTCCCTACGGCGCACACTGAAGCTTTCTTT.

The chain has TRBV7-2 and TRBJ1-2; D may be TRBD1 (5 bases). Looked up from germline, CDR1 is SGHTA and CDR2 is FQGNSA. V was trimmed by 2 bases and J by 3 bases, leaving 7 bases between them. CDR3 length equals 13 residues. The CDR3 loop reads CASSLSRDYGYTF. The CDR3 DNA reads as TGTGCCAGCAGCTTATCCAGGGACTATGGCTACACCTTC.